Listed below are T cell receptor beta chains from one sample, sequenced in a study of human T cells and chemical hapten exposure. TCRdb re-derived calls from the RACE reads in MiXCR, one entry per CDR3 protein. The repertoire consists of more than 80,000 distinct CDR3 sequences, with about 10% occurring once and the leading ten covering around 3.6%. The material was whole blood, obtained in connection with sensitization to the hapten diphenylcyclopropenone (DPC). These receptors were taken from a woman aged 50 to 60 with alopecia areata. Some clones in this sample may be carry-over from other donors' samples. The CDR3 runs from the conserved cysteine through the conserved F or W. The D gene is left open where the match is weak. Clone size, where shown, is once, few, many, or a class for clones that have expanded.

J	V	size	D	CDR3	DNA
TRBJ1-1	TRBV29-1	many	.	CSVENWGGLRSAFF	TGCAGCGTTGAAAATTGGGGGGGGCTGCGGTCGGCTTTCTTT
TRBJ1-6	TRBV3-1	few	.	CASSPSGPPLKLHF	TGTGCCAGCAGCCCTTCGGGACCTCCATTGAAACTCCACTTT
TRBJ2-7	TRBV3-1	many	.	CASSHLHRYEQYF	TGTGCCAGCAGCCACCTTCACCGTTACGAGCAGTACTTC
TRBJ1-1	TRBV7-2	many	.	CASSLRGVGTEAFF	TGTGCCAGCAGCTTACGAGGGGTAGGCACTGAAGCTTTCTTT
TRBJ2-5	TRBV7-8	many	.	CASSFNRETQYF	TGTGCCAGCAGCTTCAACCGGGAGACCCAGTACTTC
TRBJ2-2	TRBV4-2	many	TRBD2	CASSQGVTISGRDGELFF	TGTGCCAGCAGCCAAGGGGTTACGATCAGCGGGAGGGACGGGGAGCTGTTTTTT
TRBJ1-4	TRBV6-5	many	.	CASRRMGEKLFF	TGTGCCAGCAGACGGATGGGCGAAAAACTGTTTTTT
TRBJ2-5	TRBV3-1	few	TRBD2	CASSRLAEETQYF	TGTGCCAGCAGCCGACTAGCTGAAGAGACCCAGTACTTC
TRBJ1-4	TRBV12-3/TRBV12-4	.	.	CASSPSATNEKLFF	TGTGCCAGCAGTCCGAGTGCAACTAATGAAAAACTGTTTTTT
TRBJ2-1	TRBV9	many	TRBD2	CASSVALADNEQFF	TGTGCCAGCAGCGTGGCACTAGCGGACAATGAGCAGTTCTTC
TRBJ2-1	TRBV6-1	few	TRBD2	CASSEALAGGWNEQFF	TGTGCCAGCAGTGAAGCGCTAGCGGGAGGTTGGAATGAGCAGTTCTTC
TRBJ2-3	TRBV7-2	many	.	CASSPSFGRSTDTQYF	TGTGCCAGCAGCCCGTCCTTCGGACGGAGCACAGATACGCAGTATTTT
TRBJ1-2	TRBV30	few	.	CAWSVRGTNYGYTF	TGTGCCTGGAGTGTACGGGGAACTAACTATGGCTACACCTTC
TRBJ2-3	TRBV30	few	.	CAWSDPGVPTDTQYF	TGTGCCTGGAGTGATCCCGGAGTACCCACAGATACGCAGTATTTT
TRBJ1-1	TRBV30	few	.	CACPRAAVGTEAFF	TGTGCCTGCCCCCGGGCGGCAGTCGGGACTGAAGCTTTCTTT
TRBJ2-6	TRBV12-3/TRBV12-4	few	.	CASYLGGGANVLTF	TGTGCCAGCTACCTGGGGGGTGGGGCCAACGTCCTGACTTTC
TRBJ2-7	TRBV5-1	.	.	CASSLAGGGISYEQYF	TGCGCCAGCAGCTTGGCGGGGGGCGGGATCTCCTACGAGCAGTACTTC
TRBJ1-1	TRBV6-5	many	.	CASSLDGVTTEAFF	TGTGCCAGCAGCCTTGATGGGGTTACCACTGAAGCTTTCTTT
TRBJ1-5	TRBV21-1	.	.	CASSKGGGDQPQHF	TGTGCCAGCAGCAAAGGGGGGGGCGATCAGCCCCAGCATTTT
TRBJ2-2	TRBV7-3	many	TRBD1	CASSRDSQNTGELFF	TGTGCCAGCAGCCGGGACAGTCAGAACACCGGGGAGCTGTTTTTT
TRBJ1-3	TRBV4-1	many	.	CASSQRGNGNTIYF	TGCGCCAGCAGCCAGCGGGGAAACGGAAACACCATATATTTT
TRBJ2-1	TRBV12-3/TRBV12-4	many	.	CASSRRSEQFF	TGTGCCAGCAGCCGGAGGAGCGAGCAGTTCTTC
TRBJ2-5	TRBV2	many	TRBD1	CASSSVGQPQETQYF	TGTGCCAGCAGCTCGGTGGGACAGCCGCAAGAGACCCAGTACTTC
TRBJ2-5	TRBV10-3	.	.	CAISESGGETQYF	TGTGCCATCAGTGAGTCGGGGGGAGAGACCCAGTACTTC